This T cell receptor beta chain was sequenced for a study of CD8+ T cells in alopecia areata. The investigators collected lesional scalp punch biopsies and peripheral blood from alopecia areata patients. The sorting of PBMCs gave CD4+ and CD8+ T cells. The CDR3 length is 14 residues. Per germline, CDR1 LNHDA and CDR2 SQIVND (reference sequence). Deletions cut 2 bases from V and 1 base from J, with 8 bases between. Notes on the study in general: Patients shared TCRs less clearly than mice did, possibly for HLA-related reasons.

Remarks on this clone: What it binds is not known.

RNA was extracted and reverse transcribed into cDNA as the sequencing template. Here immunoSEQ multiplex PCR was the method, and the copy in TCRdb shows in-frame clones only, minus some. This table has approximately 98,000 clones, under 65% appearing once. V is TRBV19 and J is TRBJ1-1, with D perhaps TRBD1 (5 bases). The sequence was collected from a human donor with alopecia areata. Sequencing input: NKG2D-low CD8+ T cells sorted from blood. The CDR3 sequence: CASSISRGNTEAFF. CDR3 bases: TGTGCCAGTAGTATATCGAGGGGGAACACTGAAGCTTTCTTT.